These T cell receptor beta chains were read from a single sample in a study of cytomegalovirus exposure and HLA in healthy donors. The data were produced by immunoSEQ multiplex PCR, yet TCRdb's version contains in-frame clones alone and is incomplete. Among over 120,000 clones listed, around 93% were seen once. The sample taken for sequencing was PBMCs. The receptors were gathered from a man in his late teens or twenties in good health and CMV-seropositive. CDR3s include the opening cysteine and the closing phenylalanine or tryptophan. Fields, in order: V gene, D gene, J gene, clone size, CDR3 protein, CDR3 DNA. The D gene is left open where the match is weak. Clone size appears in some rows only: once, few, many, or a class for an expanded clone.

V: TRBV28; D: NA; J: TRBJ2-7; size: NA; CDR3: CASTPRQPYEQYF; DNA: TGTGCCAGCACCCCCCGACAGCCCTACGAGCAGTACTTC
V: TRBV27; D: TRBD1; J: TRBJ1-5; size: NA; CDR3: CASSSLDRVGKQPQHF; DNA: TGTGCCAGCAGTTCGCTAGACAGGGTTGGGAAGCAGCCCCAGCATTTT
V: TRBV27; D: TRBD1; J: TRBJ2-5; size: NA; CDR3: CASSFGQGGTQYF; DNA: TGTGCCAGCAGTTTTGGACAGGGGGGAACCCAGTACTTC
V: TRBV7-2; D: TRBD2; J: TRBJ2-1; size: NA; CDR3: CASSSGLAGGLSYNEQFF; DNA: TGTGCCAGCAGCTCGGGACTAGCGGGAGGTCTCTCCTACAATGAGCAGTTCTTC
V: TRBV2; D: TRBD2; J: TRBJ2-1; size: NA; CDR3: CASSGGGTSGSDSYNEQFF; DNA: TGTGCCAGCAGCGGGGGGGGGACTAGCGGGAGCGACAGCTACAATGAGCAGTTCTTC
V: TRBV6-1; D: TRBD2; J: TRBJ2-3; size: NA; CDR3: CASSTLAGGKDTQYF; DNA: TGTGCCAGCAGCACACTAGCGGGTGGTAAAGATACGCAGTATTTT
V: TRBV9; D: NA; J: TRBJ2-5; size: NA; CDR3: CASSVDGGRGETQYF; DNA: TGTGCCAGCAGCGTAGATGGAGGTCGGGGAGAGACCCAGTACTTC
V: TRBV2; D: TRBD1; J: TRBJ2-7; size: NA; CDR3: CASIKQGRGSYEQYF; DNA: TGTGCCAGCATCAAACAGGGGAGAGGCTCCTACGAGCAGTACTTC
V: TRBV7-9; D: TRBD2; J: TRBJ2-7; size: NA; CDR3: CASSLRGGLANHYEQYF; DNA: TGTGCCAGCAGCTTACGTGGTGGACTAGCGAACCACTACGAGCAGTACTTC
V: TRBV29-1; D: NA; J: TRBJ2-7; size: NA; CDR3: CSVLGGNSYEQYF; DNA: TGCAGCGTTCTAGGGGGAAACTCCTACGAGCAGTACTTC
V: TRBV28; D: NA; J: TRBJ2-2; size: NA; CDR3: CASSSTGSNTGELFF; DNA: TGTGCCAGCAGCTCGACAGGTTCGAACACCGGGGAGCTGTTTTTT
V: TRBV6-1; D: TRBD2; J: TRBJ2-7; size: NA; CDR3: CATRLTSGNPGEQYF; DNA: TGTGCCACCCGACTTACTAGCGGGAACCCTGGCGAGCAGTACTTC
V: TRBV9; D: TRBD2; J: TRBJ2-1; size: NA; CDR3: CASSVARGGSSYNEQFF; DNA: TGTGCCAGCAGCGTAGCTCGGGGGGGTAGCTCCTACAATGAGCAGTTCTTC
V: TRBV5-6; D: NA; J: TRBJ1-6; size: NA; CDR3: CASSLGPNPHNSPLHF; DNA: TGTGCCAGCAGCTTGGGGCCCAACCCCCACAATTCACCCCTCCACTTT
V: TRBV14; D: TRBD1; J: TRBJ1-2; size: NA; CDR3: CASSQTTGRYGYTF; DNA: TGTGCCAGCAGCCAAACGACAGGGCGGTATGGCTACACCTTC
V: TRBV5-1; D: TRBD1; J: TRBJ2-1; size: NA; CDR3: CASSQRTGGVSAQFF; DNA: TGCGCCAGCAGCCAGCGGACAGGGGGCGTCTCAGCGCAGTTCTTC
V: TRBV6-5; D: TRBD2; J: TRBJ2-1; size: once; CDR3: CASSSGLAGGRNEQFF; DNA: TGTGCCAGCAGTTCGGGACTAGCGGGAGGACGCAATGAGCAGTTCTTC
V: TRBV28; D: NA; J: TRBJ1-4; size: NA; CDR3: CASSFDRLGVLATNEKLFF; DNA: TGTGCCAGCAGTTTTGACAGGTTGGGGGTCCTTGCAACTAATGAAAAACTGTTTTTT